This TCR beta chain was identified during a study of cytomegalovirus exposure and HLA in healthy donors. 60 Vbeta and 13 Jbeta primers were used in PCR. The repertoire was sequenced with immunoSEQ multiplex PCR; TCRdb's copy has only in-frame clones and lacks some. This sample yields approximately 180,000 clones, of which about 80% are seen a single time; around 3.4% belongs to the top ten. This CDR3 has 13 residues. The germline CDR1 and CDR2 sequences are ENHRY and SYGVKD. V lost 7 bases and J lost 3; bases outside the gene matches: 3. Comment on this clone: The antigen is undetermined.

Study observations and caveats: Per a prior analysis, the majority of TCR beta V segments were productive roughly 90% or roughly 30% of the time.

This clonotype originated in a woman in her sixties in good health and CMV-seropositive. The rearrangement uses TRBV10-3 and TRBJ1-1; TRBD1 agrees at 9 bases. Input material: PBMCs. The chain's CDR3 is CAITWDRDTEAFF. Written as DNA, the CDR3 is TGTGCCATCACCTGGGACAGGGACACTGAAGCTTTCTTT.